One sample yielded the 22 T cell receptor beta chains listed below, sequenced in a study of blood T cell repertoires in COVID-19 (TCRdb year 2020). The library was made by the immunoSEQ multiplex PCR assay. Sourced from immuneACCESS, this table was stored by TCRdb with only in-frame sequences that have V and J called. A share of the clones is absent; for the studies checked, an unresolved V gene accounts for under half, and the remainder has no known explanation. The sample records roughly 300,000 clones, about 92% of which are singletons. Together, the top ten hold under 20% of the sample. The specimen was PBMCs or T cells enriched from blood (not recorded which). The receptors originated from a woman aged 25 to 45 who had recovered from COVID-19.

The chain recombines TRBV28 with TRBJ2-7, with D possibly being TRBD2 (5 bases). The germline V gene has CDR1 MDHEN and CDR2 SYDVKM. Trimming shortened V by 5 bases and J by 7 bases, and 9 bases separated the two germline ends. The CDR3 is 11 amino acids. The CDR3 loop is CASSPDWEQYF. CDR3 sequence (DNA): TGTGCCAGCAGTCCGGACTGGGAGCAGTACTTC.

Concerning this clone itself: The junction departs from germline at one end; a sequencing error may be responsible. The chain carries TRBV28 and TRBJ2-3; the match to TRBD1 covers 8 bases. The CDR3 loop spans 15 amino acids. From germline, CDR1 is MDHEN and CDR2 SYDVKM. CDR3 DNA sequence: TGTGCCAGCAGTTTAGGACAGGGCCCGGAAGATCCGCAGTATTTT. It is translated as CASSLGQGPEDPQYF.

In this sample, this clone turned up once. The chain joins TRBV18 to TRBJ1-4; 7 nucleotides line up with TRBD1. V was pared by 2 bases and J by 5 bases, with 2 bases of the junction left unmatched. From germline, CDR1 is KGHSH and CDR2 LQKENI. There are 14 residues in the CDR3. CDR3 sequence (DNA): TGTGCCAGCTCACCAACAGGGGAAAATGAAAAACTGTTTTTT. Translated, it gives CASSPTGENEKLFF.

The V call is TRBV5-1, the J call TRBJ2-5; perhaps TRBD2 as D (6 bases). Germline V gene data show CDR1 as SGHRS and CDR2 as YFSETQ. The CDR3 consists of 15 residues. V shed 4 bases and J shed 1 base, with 14 bases lying between them. CDR3: CASSHQGLRQETQYF. The CDR3 bases are TGCGCCAGCAGCCACCAGGGACTCCGCCAAGAGACCCAGTACTTC. Complete variable domain (other parts from reference TRBV5-1 and TRBJ2-5): KAGVTQTPRYLIKTRGQQVTLSCSPISGHRSVSWYQQTPGQGLQFLFEYFSETQRNKGNFPGRFSGRQFSNSRSEMNVSTLELGDSALYLCASSHQGLRQETQYFGPGTRLLVL.

This clone was observed a single time. This chain connects TRBV30 to TRBJ1-2; 7 bases line up with TRBD1. CDR1 GTSNPN and CDR2 SVGIG come from the germline V gene (reference sequence). The CDR3 is 12 amino acids. After removal of 2 bases from V and 6 bases from J, the junction contained 3 bases not matched to a gene. Here the CDR3 reads CAWSLTGDGYTF. The CDR3 DNA reads TGTGCCTGGAGTCTCACAGGGGATGGCTACACCTTC.

This sequence joins TRBV4-1 and TRBJ2-7; 8 bases align to TRBD1. Germline trimming cut 1 base from V and 10 bases from J; bases unmatched to any gene: 9. There are 14 residues in the CDR3. Germline CDR1 MGHRA, CDR2 YSYEKL. DNA for the CDR3: TGCGCCAGCAGCCAAGTACAGGGGGTCATGTCTCAGTACTTC. As protein: CASSQVQGVMSQYF.

J is TRBJ2-7 and V is TRBV9; TRBD1 is a possible D gene (6 bases). The CDR3 covers 13 residues. V lost 0 bases and J lost 3, with 7 bases in between. Germline V gene lookup returns CDR1 SGDLS and CDR2 YYNGEE. DNA of the CDR3: TGTGCCAGCAGCGTAGTAGGGGGCTACGAGCAGTACTTC. It codes for CASSVVGGYEQYF.

J is TRBJ2-3 and V is TRBV30; weak D call: TRBD1 (5 bases). Germline values: CDR1 GTSNPN, CDR2 SVGIG (reference sequence). Trimming stripped 1 base from V and 0 bases from J, with 14 bases between. The CDR3 length is 16 residues. CDR3 DNA: TGTGCCTGGAGTGCCCTCCTGACAGAAAGCACAGATACGCAGTATTTT. Amino acid sequence: CAWSALLTESTDTQYF.

The chain joins TRBV2 to TRBJ2-7; D might be TRBD2 (6 bases). V lost 10 bases and J lost 5, with 21 bases in between. This CDR3 region has 14 residues. Germline V CDR1 and CDR2: SNHLY, FYNNEI. The CDR3 reads CAILHRSSAHEQYF. In nucleotides, the CDR3 is TGTGCCATCCTTCACCGATCTAGCGCCCACGAGCAGTACTTC.

V and J are TRBV6-4 and TRBJ1-2, with 7 bases fitting TRBD1. The germline V gene has CDR1 MRHNA and CDR2 SNTAGT. The CDR3 runs 14 residues. Losses at the gene ends were 6 bases for V and 4 bases for J; bases not matched to a gene: 8. CDR3 loop: CASSPETGSYGYTF. CDR3 DNA: TGTGCCAGCAGCCCCGAGACAGGGAGCTATGGCTACACCTTC.

This chain joins TRBV28 and TRBJ2-3, with TRBD2 matching 11 bases. The CDR3 contains 17 residues. The germline V gene encodes CDR1 MDHEN and CDR2 SYDVKM. After removal of 1 base from V and 2 bases from J, the junction contained 5 bases not matched to a gene. Written as DNA, the CDR3 is TGTGCCAGCAGTTTATACAGACTAGCGGGGAACACAGATACGCAGTATTTT. This sequence encodes CASSLYRLAGNTDTQYF. The whole variable domain, filled in from reference TRBV28 and TRBJ2-3, reads DVKVTQSSRYLVKRTGEKVFLECVQDMDHENMFWYRQDPGLGLRLIYFSYDVKMKEKGDIPEGYSVSREKKERFSLILESASTNQTSMYLCASSLYRLAGNTDTQYFGPGTRLTVL.

J is TRBJ1-2 and V is TRBV30; 7 bases are a match to TRBD1. The ends lost 3 bases at V and 5 bases at J; junction bases unmatched: 6. The CDR3 runs to 13 residues. Looked up from germline, CDR1 is GTSNPN and CDR2 is SVGIG (reference sequence). The CDR3 region is CAWSVTGIYGYTF. In DNA form, the CDR3 reads TGTGCCTGGAGCGTGACAGGGATTTATGGCTACACCTTC. Full variable domain (remainder filled in from reference TRBV30 and TRBJ1-2): SQTIHQWPATLVQPVGSPLSLECTVEGTSNPNLYWYRQAAGRGLQLLFYSVGIGQISSEVPQNLSASRPQDRQFILSSKKLLLSDSGFYLCAWSVTGIYGYTFGSGTRLTVV.

This clone was detected once. The V gene is TRBV5-5, the J gene TRBJ1-4, with 9 bases identical to TRBD1. The V gene's germline CDR1 is SGHKS and CDR2 YYEKEE (reference sequence). This CDR3 contains 15 residues. The V gene end was trimmed by 0 bases and the J gene end by 6 bases; junction bases not matched to a gene: 3. The DNA of the CDR3 is TGTGCCAGCAGCTTGGGAGGGACAGGGTATGAAAAACTGTTTTTT. The encoded protein is CASSLGGTGYEKLFF.

V and J are TRBV29-1 and TRBJ2-7, with TRBD1 matching 11 bases. CDR3 length equals 13 residues. J was trimmed by 3 bases and V by 6 bases; bases with no gene match: 4. Germline V gene data show CDR1 as SQVTM and CDR2 as ANQGSEA. The CDR3 DNA reads TGCAGCGTCCCCGGGACAGGGGGCTACGAGCAGTACTTC. Protein product: CSVPGTGGYEQYF.

This clone came up once. This sequence joins TRBV7-9 and TRBJ2-2; 7 bases are shared with TRBD2. With 3 bases clipped from V and 2 bases from J, the junction kept 3 bases outside the gene matches. The CDR3 is 15 amino acids. Germline V gene lookup returns CDR1 SEHNR and CDR2 FQNEAQ (reference sequence). The CDR3: CASSFRGGNTGELFF. For the CDR3, the DNA is TGTGCCAGCAGCTTTCGCGGGGGTAACACCGGGGAGCTGTTTTTT. The entire variable domain, with the rest obtained from reference TRBV7-9 and TRBJ2-2, is as follows: DTGVSQNPRHKITKRGQNVTFRCDPISEHNRLYWYRQTLGQGPEFLTYFQNEAQLEKSRLLSDRFSAERPKGSFSTLEIQRTEQGDSAMYLCASSFRGGNTGELFFGEGSRLTVL.

This clone showed up just once. V is TRBV5-6 and J is TRBJ2-7, with D perhaps matching TRBD2 (6 bases). The CDR3 extends over 14 amino acids. CDR1 and CDR2 (germline): SGHDT, YYEEEE. Trimming removed 1 base at V and 5 bases at J, with 13 bases between. The chain's CDR3 is CASSLWGGRDEQYF. For the CDR3, the DNA is TGTGCCAGCAGCTTGTGGGGAGGTCGCGACGAGCAGTACTTC.

The V call is TRBV10-3, the J call TRBJ1-1; D call uncertain. Looked up from germline, CDR1 is ENHRY and CDR2 is SYGVKD. The length of the CDR3 is 14 residues. Trimming left V 3 bases short and J 1 base short, with 9 bases between. This chain's CDR3 is CAISDSPGNTEAFF. The CDR3 DNA reads TGTGCCATCAGTGACAGTCCAGGGAACACTGAAGCTTTCTTT.

The chain joins TRBV5-6 to TRBJ2-7; D is ambiguous. The V and J ends lost 4 bases and 2 bases respectively, with 4 bases between them. Germline assignment: CDR1 SGHDT and CDR2 YYEEEE. The CDR3 loop spans 11 amino acids. For the CDR3, the DNA is TGTGCCAGCAGCACTACCTACGAGCAGTACTTC. Translated: CASSTTYEQYF.

This clone was seen only once. The V and J genes are TRBV29-1 and TRBJ1-1, with D maybe TRBD1 (6 bases). V was trimmed by 3 bases and J by 1 base, leaving 9 bases between them. The CDR3 consists of 13 residues. The germline CDR1 and CDR2 sequences are SQVTM and ANQGSEA. The DNA for the CDR3 is TGCAGCGTTGATGACAGGTGGAACACTGAAGCTTTCTTT. It codes for CSVDDRWNTEAFF.

The V gene is TRBV7-9, the J gene TRBJ1-1, with unresolved D. The CDR3 contains 15 residues. The V gene's germline CDR1 is SEHNR and CDR2 FQNEAQ (reference sequence). Trimming cost V 5 bases and J 5 bases, with 18 bases left between them. In nucleotides, the CDR3 is TGTGCCAGCAGCGGAGAATCGGGTCGTGGGACTGAAGCTTTCTTT. Protein product: CASSGESGRGTEAFF.

The genes are TRBV30 and TRBJ1-3; no firm D call. Trimming took off 2 bases at V and 3 bases at J, with 5 bases between the two ends. This CDR3 spans 12 amino acids. Germline values: CDR1 GTSNPN, CDR2 SVGIG (reference sequence). This chain's CDR3 is CAWSSGGNTIYF. The DNA for the CDR3 is TGTGCCTGGAGTTCGGGTGGAAACACCATATATTTT.

The CDR3 sequence is CASSLDSGGRYEQYF. The CDR3, as DNA: TGTGCCAGCAGCTTAGATTCAGGGGGCAGATACGAGCAGTACTTC. This chain connects TRBV7-6 to TRBJ2-7; 8 bases agree with TRBD1. Germline V gene lookup returns CDR1 SGHVS and CDR2 FNYEAQ. The CDR3 extends over 15 amino acids. Unmatched junction bases numbered 6, after V lost 1 base and J lost 4 bases.